The clone carrying this T cell receptor beta chain was counted ten times or more. Its antigen is unidentified. The entry originates in a study of spatial heterogeneity in lung cancer. Study findings and constraints: The study found that ubiquitous and regional expanded TCR counts tracked ubiquitous and regional nonsynonymous mutations, respectively. Coverage was estimated at roughly 7% of tumor T cells for alpha chains and 13% for beta chains. Mutation counts in tumors were tracked by counts of expanded intratumoral alpha and beta TCRs.

TCRdb redid the calling of the 5' RACE reads with MiXCR, one entry per CDR3 protein. The table records 18,000 or so distinct CDR3 sequences, 7% of them present only once. Time point meaning: sample taken at primary tumor resection. The donors were about 67 patients with non-small cell lung cancer that was early-stage and untreated. Unsorted whole RNA from tumor, nontumor lung or frozen PBMC underwent sequencing. The receptor was derived from a female donor with early-stage non-small cell lung cancer. Sequencing was performed on lung tumor tissue, taken at surgery.

CDR3 residues: CASSVVADGNTEAFF. DNA of the CDR3: TGTGCCAGCAGCGTAGTTGCGGACGGAAACACTGAAGCTTTCTTT. This chain uses TRBV9 with TRBJ1-1; unclear D gene. Germline V gives CDR1 SGDLS, CDR2 YYNGEE. V was clipped by 0 bases and J by 2 bases, with 11 bases between them. The CDR3 loop spans 15 amino acids.